This T cell receptor beta chain was sequenced during a study of T-cell memory formation after mild COVID-19. Study outcomes and limitations: The appearance of some responding clones in pre-infection memory suggested that cross-reactive memory joined.

CDR3 length: 14 residues. CDR1 and CDR2 (germline): SGHTA, FQGTGA. The V end was cut by 2 bases, the J end by 1 base, with 8 bases between. 5'RACE primed from the constant segment yielded TCR alpha and TCR beta cDNA libraries bearing sample barcodes and UMIs. MiXCR, run by TCRdb on the 5' RACE reads, gives a single entry per CDR3 protein. The profile covers about 110,000 distinct CDR3 sequences, with about a sixth appearing a single time and 28% taken by the ten largest. For this clonotype: Its specificity is unknown.

Sequenced input: PBMCs or a T cell subset sorted from them (not recorded which). The source is an adult woman who had mild COVID-19 (a few samples of this study predate the infection). Cell type and time point are not known. The chain is built from TRBV7-3 and TRBJ1-1, with D perhaps TRBD1 (6 bases). This CDR3 reads CASSLVGGNTEAFF. The CDR3 DNA follows: TGTGCCAGCAGCTTAGTAGGGGGGAACACTGAAGCTTTCTTT.